Included here is one T cell receptor (beta chain) sequence, with context. V shed 6 bases, J shed 5 bases, and the junction held 5 bases outside the gene matches. The germline gives CDR1 LGHDT, CDR2 YNNKEL (reference sequence). The CDR3 sequence is 15 residues long. Using its own MiXCR run on the RT-PCR reads, TCRdb lists one record per CDR3 protein. Of more than 550,000 distinct CDR3 sequences listed, around 11% are singletons. This specimen comes from a study of response to subunit inactivated influenza vaccine. A further study also used this sample, focusing on T cells expressing NK-cell markers. Per that paper: Libraries used 5'RACE template switching adding universal primer site and UMIs.

The chain combines TRBV3-1 with TRBJ2-2; TRBD2 matches at 11 bases. The clonotype originates from a man in his fifties or sixties who received an inactivated influenza vaccine. The starting material was PBMCs from blood, obtained on the day of vaccination. In DNA form, the CDR3 reads TGTGCCAGCAGGGTGACTAGCGGGAAAACCGGGGAGCTGTTTTTT. Translated, it gives CASRVTSGKTGELFF.